This T cell receptor (beta chain) is from a study of cytomegalovirus exposure and HLA in healthy donors. Points from the study as a whole: With later analysis, a missense DCLRE1C variant became linked to TCR beta V- and J-gene trimming. A few V segments could not be told apart, such as TRBV6-2 and TRBV6-3, and were left out. Altogether, around 160 TCR beta chains were recorded as cytomegalovirus-associated. Across donors, sequencing depth was assumed by presence/absence analyses to be roughly uniform.

The PCR contained 60 Vbeta and 13 Jbeta primers. Produced via immunoSEQ multiplex PCR; TCRdb's table is partial and in-frame only. The data show about 70,000 clones, with 74% seen just once and 9.5% to 12% held by the top ten. About this clone itself: The antigen is not known.

Trimming took 0 bases from V and 8 from J, leaving 14 bases between them. The CDR3 runs 14 residues. In germline, CDR1 is SGDLS, CDR2 YYNGEE. The sequenced sample consisted of PBMCs. The chain has TRBV9 and TRBJ1-2; D call uncertain. The TCR originated in a human donor in good health. The CDR3 DNA follows: TGTGCCAGCAGCGTAGAGGGCCGAGCGGGGGGCTACACCTTC. This gives the protein CASSVEGRAGGYTF.